Following are 32 T cell receptor beta chains from one sample sequenced in a study of a mutant IDH1 vaccine in newly diagnosed glioma (dated by TCRdb to 2020 to 2023). The sample's time point, from its label and the paper: week 35, safety follow-up. Every vaccine dose consisted of 300 ug of a 20-mer mutant IDH1 peptide in Montanide, administered subcutaneously together with topical imiquimod. Libraries were built with the immunoSEQ multiplex PCR assay. TCRdb provides this immuneACCESS table in a form limited to in-frame rearrangements. Some clones are lacking; in checked studies, under half of them reflect an unresolved V gene, and why the rest are absent is not known. This sample holds about 58,000 clones; about four fifths were observed only once. Roughly 5.2% of the sample lies in the top ten. Antigens of these TCRs are unknown. The material sequenced was PBMCs, taken from a glioma patient whose treatment included an IDH1 peptide vaccine. These receptors were obtained from a man aged 40-49 years with glioma.

This clone was picked up a small number of times. This rearrangement joins TRBV5-1 to TRBJ1-5, with D perhaps TRBD1 (6 bases). This CDR3 has 15 residues. Trimming took off 4 bases at V and 3 bases at J, with 14 bases between the two ends. Germline CDR1 and CDR2: SGHRS and YFSETQ. This CDR3 reads CASSLQGSDNQPQHF. The CDR3 nucleotides are TGCGCCAGCAGCCTACAGGGATCGGACAATCAGCCCCAGCATTTT.

The rearrangement links TRBV20-1 to TRBJ2-3, with D perhaps matching TRBD2 (5 bases). Trimming pared 6 bases from V and 14 bases from J, leaving 15 bases between. The CDR3 has 10 amino acids. Germline V gene sequence: CDR1 DFQATT, CDR2 SNEGSKA (reference sequence). CDR3 in amino acids: CSAAAGLVYF. For the CDR3, the DNA is TGCAGTGCCGCGGCGGGTTTGGTGTATTTT.

The chain uses TRBV7-9 and TRBJ1-4; D call uncertain. Germline V gene data show CDR1 as SEHNR and CDR2 as FQNEAQ (reference sequence). The CDR3 runs 12 residues. V was pared by 8 bases and J by 7 bases, with 11 bases between. The CDR3 sequence is CASGRTGEKLFF. The CDR3 DNA sequence: TGTGCCAGCGGTCGAACGGGTGAAAAACTGTTTTTT.

The table lists this clone with a count of one. This chain connects TRBV30 to TRBJ2-5, with D possibly TRBD1 on 5 matching bases. V lost 4 bases, J lost 6 bases, and 15 bases lay in between. This CDR3 has 13 residues. Looked up from germline, CDR1 is GTSNPN and CDR2 is SVGIG (reference sequence). The CDR3 loop reads CAWTFGQGKTQYF. The DNA for the CDR3 is TGTGCCTGGACCTTTGGGCAGGGAAAGACCCAGTACTTC. The entire variable domain, with the rest obtained from reference TRBV30 and TRBJ2-5, is as follows: SQTIHQWPATLVQPVGSPLSLECTVEGTSNPNLYWYRQAAGRGLQLLFYSVGIGQISSEVPQNLSASRPQDRQFILSSKKLLLSDSGFYLCAWTFGQGKTQYFGPGTRLLVL.

The V and J genes are TRBV15 and TRBJ2-7; TRBD2 matches at 9 bases. The germline gives CDR1 LNHNV, CDR2 YYDKDF (reference sequence). J gave up 5 bases and V 2 bases, and 4 bases lay outside the gene matches. The CDR3 length is 14 residues. CDR3 residues: CATSRLAGSHEQYF. For the CDR3, the DNA is TGTGCCACCAGCAGACTAGCGGGGAGTCACGAGCAGTACTTC.

This sequence joins TRBV7-2 and TRBJ1-6; D perhaps matches TRBD1 (5 bases). Germline CDR1 is SGHTA and CDR2 is FQGNSA. The CDR3 covers 16 residues. V shed 2 bases and J shed 7 bases, with 15 bases lying between them. Here the CDR3 reads CASSLLGGRRNSPLHF. CDR3 in DNA: TGTGCCAGCAGCTTACTGGGGGGACGGAGGAATTCACCCCTCCACTTT.

The chain recombines TRBV13 with TRBJ2-7; TRBD1 might be the D (6 bases). With 0 bases removed from V and 1 base from J, the gap between germline ends came to 10 bases. The CDR3 loop spans 15 amino acids. Germline values: CDR1 PRHDT, CDR2 FYEKMQ (reference sequence). CDR3: CASSLGQGHSYEQYF. DNA for the CDR3: TGTGCCAGCAGCTTAGGACAGGGTCATTCCTACGAGCAGTACTTC.

The V gene is TRBV7-9, the J gene TRBJ2-7, with 8 positions matching TRBD1. With V trimmed by 5 bases and J by 0 bases, 6 bases remained unmatched. Germline V lookup: CDR1 SEHNR, CDR2 FQNEAQ (reference sequence). The CDR3 sequence is 15 residues long. This CDR3 is CASSHQGAASYEQYF. The CDR3 region has the DNA TGTGCCAGCAGCCACCAGGGGGCGGCCTCCTACGAGCAGTACTTC.

This clone was picked up one time. The V gene is TRBV27, the J gene TRBJ1-1; D gene ambiguous. CDR3 length equals 14 residues. Germline V gene sequence: CDR1 MNHEY, CDR2 SMNVEV (reference sequence). V was pared by 6 bases and J by 0 bases, with 11 bases between. The CDR3 DNA is TGTGCCAGCAGCCCTCGGGCAATGAACACTGAAGCTTTCTTT. This encodes CASSPRAMNTEAFF.

The V call is TRBV5-1, the J call TRBJ2-7; D is possibly TRBD1 or TRBD2 (5 bases each). This CDR3 comprises 14 residues. CDR1 is SGHRS and CDR2 is YFSETQ in the germline V gene. V shed 2 bases and J shed 2 bases, with 11 bases lying between them. The CDR3 is CASSFSGTPYEQYF. CDR3 DNA: TGCGCCAGCAGCTTTTCAGGGACCCCCTACGAGCAGTACTTC.

About this clone itself: One end of the junction does not line up with germline, which may come from a read error. The rearrangement links TRBV7-7 to TRBJ2-5; 11 nucleotides align to TRBD1. CDR3 size: 14 residues. Germline CDR1 SSHAT, CDR2 FNYEAQ (reference sequence). The CDR3, as DNA: TGTGCTAGCAGCTCAACCGGACAGGGGGCGAACCAGTACTTC. This encodes CASSSTGQGANQYF.

The chain has TRBV11-2 and TRBJ2-1; tentatively, D is TRBD2 (5 bases). CDR1 is SGHAT, CDR2 FQNNGV, per germline. The CDR3 is 14 amino acids. The ends were cut back, 5 bases at V and 3 bases at J, with 11 bases in the middle. Here the CDR3 reads CASSPSGDYNEQFF. The CDR3 nucleotides are TGTGCCAGCAGCCCCAGCGGAGACTACAATGAGCAGTTCTTC.

The chain recombines TRBV15 with TRBJ2-1; D gene unclear. The CDR3 sequence is 16 residues long. The germline V gene encodes CDR1 LNHNV and CDR2 YYDKDF (reference sequence). The V gene lost 0 bases and the J gene lost 6 bases, with 15 bases spanning the gap. DNA of the CDR3: TGTGCCACCAGCAGAGATAGCACTTTTGCCGGCAATGAGCAGTTCTTC. Its translation is CATSRDSTFAGNEQFF.

The J gene is TRBJ2-7, the V gene TRBV15; D not certain. V was clipped by 2 bases and J by 0 bases, with 8 bases between them. CDR1 LNHNV and CDR2 YYDKDF come from the germline V gene (reference sequence). The CDR3 extends over 14 amino acids. This chain's CDR3 is CATSRIDSSYEQYF. DNA for the CDR3: TGTGCCACCAGCAGAATCGATAGCTCCTACGAGCAGTACTTC.

The chain carries TRBV23-1 and TRBJ1-1, with D possibly TRBD1 on 5 matching bases. TRBV23-1 carries the ORF label, with uncertain function. The CDR3 totals 12 residues. The ends were cut back, 2 bases at V and 11 bases at J, with 12 bases in the middle. In nucleotides, the CDR3 is TGCGCCAGCAGTCAACTGGGGGTGGGGGCTTTCTTT. Translating it yields CASSQLGVGAFF.

Here the CDR3 reads CASSQRSIAYTF. Here the CDR3 DNA reads TGTGCCAGCAGCCAAAGGTCGATTGCCTACACCTTC. The chain recombines TRBV7-2 with TRBJ1-2, with D unclear. The germline CDR1 and CDR2 sequences are SGHTA and FQGNSA. Trimming cost V 5 bases and J 10 bases, with 14 bases left between them. This CDR3 comprises 12 residues.

The chain uses TRBV21-1 and TRBJ1-6. TRBV21-1 is flagged as a pseudogene. The CDR3 sequence is 11 residues long. The CDR3 nucleotides read TGTGCCCCCCCCTATAATTCACCCCTCCACTTT. As protein: CAPPYNSPLHF.

J is TRBJ1-1 and V is TRBV19, with D maybe TRBD1 (5 bases). The germline V gene encodes CDR1 LNHDA and CDR2 SQIVND (reference sequence). V gave up 5 bases and J gave up 2 bases, with 9 bases separating them. The length of the CDR3 is 13 residues. The CDR3 bases are TGTGCCAGTAGTTCCACAGGTAACACTGAAGCTTTCTTT. Amino acid sequence: CASSSTGNTEAFF.

The rearrangement links TRBV9 to TRBJ2-3; 9 bases fit TRBD2. The CDR3 has 15 amino acids. With 1 base clipped from V and 5 bases from J, the junction kept 5 bases outside the gene matches. CDR1 is SGDLS, CDR2 YYNGEE, per germline. The CDR3 DNA is TGTGCCAGCAGCGTATTGGATAGCGGGAGAGATACGCAGTATTTT. Residues: CASSVLDSGRDTQYF. Looking up the rest from reference TRBV9 and TRBJ2-3 gives the full variable domain: DSGVTQTPKHLITATGQRVTLRCSPRSGDLSVYWYQQSLDQGLQFLIQYYNGEERAKGNILERFSAQQFPDLHSELNLSSLELGDSALYFCASSVLDSGRDTQYFGPGTRLTVL.

The V gene is TRBV19, the J gene TRBJ1-4; the D gene is possibly TRBD1 (5 bases). The ends were cut back, 5 bases at V and 2 bases at J, with 12 bases in the middle. The CDR3 has 15 residues. The germline V gene encodes CDR1 LNHDA and CDR2 SQIVND (reference sequence). CDR3 DNA sequence: TGTGCCAGTAGTGTACAACAGGTTACTAATGAAAAACTGTTTTTT. It is translated as CASSVQQVTNEKLFF. Full variable domain (outside the CDR3, taken from reference TRBV19 and TRBJ1-4): DGGITQSPKYLFRKEGQNVTLSCEQNLNHDAMYWYRQDPGQGLRLIYYSQIVNDFQKGDIAEGYSVSREKKESFPLTVTSAQKNPTAFYLCASSVQQVTNEKLFFGSGTQLSVL.

This chain uses TRBV30 with TRBJ2-2; D may be TRBD1 (5 bases). The CDR3 totals 15 residues. Germline loops: CDR1 GTSNPN, CDR2 SVGIG (reference sequence). V was pared by 2 bases and J by 6 bases, with 16 bases between. CDR3 nucleotides: TGTGCCTGGAGTCCAGATTTGGGGCGCGCCGGGGAGCTGTTTTTT. Protein sequence: CAWSPDLGRAGELFF.

The CDR3 region is CASSLLGGMPNEQFF. The CDR3, as DNA: TGTGCCAGCAGCCTACTGGGGGGTATGCCCAATGAGCAGTTCTTC. The gene calls are TRBV5-8 and TRBJ2-1, with a tentative D call TRBD2 (6 bases). CDR1 is SGHTS, CDR2 YDEGEE, per germline. CDR3 length: 15 residues. The ends were cut back, 4 bases at V and 6 bases at J, with 17 bases in the middle.

This chain joins TRBV28 and TRBJ2-5, with D perhaps matching TRBD1 (7 bases). The CDR3 covers 14 residues. CDR1 is MDHEN and CDR2 is SYDVKM in the germline V gene. V shed 8 bases and J shed 2 bases, with 15 bases lying between them. The CDR3 DNA sequence: TGTGCCAGCGGGGGGACAGCACCGCAAGAGACCCAGTACTTC. Translating it yields CASGGTAPQETQYF.

This clone was found a few times. The chain couples TRBV11-2 to TRBJ2-4, with D perhaps matching TRBD1 or TRBD2 (6 bases each). With 4 bases removed from V and 1 base from J, the gap between germline ends came to 17 bases. Germline CDR1 is SGHAT and CDR2 is FQNNGV. This CDR3 region has 17 residues. The CDR3 DNA is TGTGCCAGCAGCTCCCTTGGCGGAGGGGGTGCCAAAAACATTCAGTACTTC. Translated, it gives CASSSLGGGGAKNIQYF. The full variable domain, completed using reference TRBV11-2 and TRBJ2-4, is EAGVAQSPRYKIIEKRQSVAFWCNPISGHATLYWYQQILGQGPKLLIQFQNNGVVDDSQLPKDRFSAERLKGVDSTLKIQPAKLEDSAVYLCASSSLGGGGAKNIQYFGAGTRLSVL.

The V and J genes are TRBV5-6 and TRBJ1-2, with D possibly being TRBD1 (5 bases). Germline V gene lookup returns CDR1 SGHDT and CDR2 YYEEEE. This CDR3 contains 14 residues. V shed 0 bases and J shed 8 bases, with 14 bases lying between them. The CDR3 loop reads CASSLGLGAGGYTF. In nucleotides, the CDR3 is TGTGCCAGCAGCTTGGGCCTCGGGGCGGGAGGCTACACCTTC.

This clone has just a few counts. The chain uses TRBV7-9 and TRBJ1-1, with D perhaps matching TRBD1 (6 bases). This CDR3 comprises 15 residues. Germline V gives CDR1 SEHNR, CDR2 FQNEAQ (reference sequence). V dropped 1 base and J dropped 3 bases, with 12 bases sitting between them. The DNA of the CDR3 is TGTGCCAGCAGCTTAGGGGGGAACAGGGACACTGAAGCTTTCTTT. Protein: CASSLGGNRDTEAFF.

The chain employs TRBV2 and TRBJ1-4; D not resolved. V was clipped by 6 bases and J by 2 bases, with 13 bases between them. The CDR3 covers 15 residues. CDR1 and CDR2 (germline): SNHLY, FYNNEI. In nucleotides, the CDR3 is TGTGCCAGCAGATCGCGGGGTTTGACTAATGAAAAACTGTTTTTT. Translation gives CASRSRGLTNEKLFF.

The chain links TRBV30 to TRBJ1-2; weak D call: TRBD1 (5 bases). CDR3 length: 11 amino acids. V lost 0 bases, J lost 8 bases, and 7 bases lay in between. Germline V CDR1 and CDR2: GTSNPN, SVGIG (reference sequence). The CDR3 DNA sequence: TGTGCCTGGAGTGTGGGGCACGGCTACACCTTC. Its protein is CAWSVGHGYTF.

The chain joins TRBV7-6 to TRBJ1-1; D may be TRBD1 (5 bases). The CDR3 runs 18 residues. Deletions cut 5 bases from V and 1 base from J, with 23 bases between. CDR1 and CDR2 (germline): SGHVS, FNYEAQ. In nucleotides, the CDR3 is TGTGCCAGCAGCCTCCCTCGGAGGGGCGCGGGGGGGAACACTGAAGCTTTCTTT. It encodes CASSLPRRGAGGNTEAFF.

V gene TRBV6-5 combines with J gene TRBJ1-6, with 9 bases lining up with TRBD1. J gave up 4 bases and V 8 bases, and 3 bases lay outside the gene matches. Germline lookup yields CDR1 MNHEY and CDR2 SVGAGI. The CDR3 contains 14 residues. The CDR3 DNA follows: TGTGCCAGCTGGACAGGGGCTTATAATTCACCCCTCCACTTT. Protein sequence: CASWTGAYNSPLHF.

This rearrangement joins TRBV5-5 to TRBJ2-7; 8 bases align to TRBD2. V lost 9 bases and J lost 3; bases outside the gene matches: 17. The CDR3 runs 16 residues. Germline lookup yields CDR1 SGHKS and CDR2 YYEKEE (reference sequence). CDR3 loop: CATPERIAGIIYEQYF. In nucleotides, the CDR3 is TGTGCCACCCCCGAAAGAATAGCGGGAATAATCTACGAGCAGTACTTC.

This rearrangement joins TRBV6-5 to TRBJ1-2; D may be TRBD1 (6 bases). The CDR3 totals 13 residues. Trimming cost V 6 bases and J 0 bases, with 8 bases left between them. From germline, CDR1 is MNHEY and CDR2 SVGAGI. CDR3 bases: TGTGCCAGCAGGAACAGGGCTAACTATGGCTACACCTTC. This encodes CASRNRANYGYTF.